The source of this T cell receptor (beta chain) is a study of Ad26.COV2.S vaccination and SARS-CoV-2 variants (dated by TCRdb to about 2021). At the level of the whole study: Vaccine-arm donors came from COV1001, a multicentre, randomized, double-blind, placebo-controlled phase I-IIa trial of Ad26.COV2.S in healthy adults. Ad26.COV2.S was given intramuscularly at 5x10^10 or 1x10^11 viral particles, as a single shot or as two shots 56 days apart. The specificity and breadth of SARS-CoV-2-reactive T cell receptors after Ad26.COV2.S vaccination were assessed by TCRbeta repertoire sequencing. A total of 32 samples were included in the TCR-sequenced set, comprising 19 Ad26.COV2.S vaccine recipients, 5 placebo recipients and 8 SARS-CoV-2 convalescent individuals. Participants in the trial were split at random into five groups of five each, receiving low-dose or high-dose Ad26.COV2.S once or twice, or else placebo on both occasions. Throughout the experiments and outcome assessment, investigators stayed blinded to trial group allocation.

The V end loses 5 bases and the J end loses 8 bases, and a stretch of 10 bases separates them. The CDR3 measures 13 amino acids from cysteine to phenylalanine. Only CDR3 DNA is held: 39 bases, read in frame from base 1. Sequences SGHTA (CDR1) and FQGNSA (CDR2) are obtained from the germline V gene. As concerns this clone: Its antigen specificity is not known. Per-base quality was not reported, and no clone a single base away is much larger than it.

The study at large found these results: The study was not powered for comparison of responses between vaccine doses or regimens. Compared with placebo recipients, Ad26.COV2.S recipients showed higher spike-specific TCR breadth (P = 0.0014). Comparable non-spike TCR breadth was observed between vaccine and placebo recipients, consistent with only spike being contained in the vaccine. It was noted by the authors that total T cell responses may have been underestimated by the TCR breadth and depth analyses. After vaccination, spike-specific CD8+ and CD4+ T cell responses were reported to show substantial breadth.

The sample's treatment or condition, from its label and the paper: 15 to 20 received Ad26.COV2.S at low or high dose, single or two shots; 5 received placebo; per-sample allocation not given. Repertoires of vaccine and placebo recipients were sequenced from samples taken on day 63 after the first injection. Between 29 July and 7 August 2020, Cohort 1b enrolled around 24 adults aged 18-55 years at one site in Boston, USA. Ad26.COV2.S was a replication-incompetent adenovirus type 26 vector expressing a prefusion-stabilized SARS-CoV-2 spike protein from the original Wuhan strain. The immunoSEQ Assay was used to sequence TCRbeta CDR3 regions. After extraction, genomic DNA underwent amplification by bias-controlled multiplex PCR, followed by high-throughput sequencing. Processing in the source paper ran as follows. To quantify the absolute abundance of every unique TCRbeta CDR3 region, sequences were collapsed and filtered. T cell fraction was estimated by normalization of TCRbeta template counts to usable DNA, with usable DNA being measured through amplification of reference genes present in all nucleated cells. Repertoire TCRs were annotated as SARS-CoV-2-specific when V gene, CDR3 amino acid sequence and J gene were exactly matched to a known reactive TCR set. MIRA supplied the reference SARS-CoV-2 TCR set, which was filtered for enrichment in COVID-19-positive ImmuneCODE repertoires so that public or cross-reactive TCRs were removed. Using the MIRA antigens, annotated TCRs were further analysed by specific ORF or by position within an ORF. Breadth was defined as the number of annotated unique rearrangements divided by the total number of unique productive rearrangements, and depth was defined as the summed frequency of the annotated unique rearrangements. Two-sided Wilcoxon rank-sum tests were used to compare TCR breadth between groups. In TCRdb, the immuneACCESS table is reduced to in-frame sequences with V and J assigned. These tables do not hold every clone; where another copy was compared, an unresolved V gene accounts for under half, and the others remain unexplained. From that table come the V and J calls and clone size; the DNA was used to work out D and trimming. The sample yields about 390,000 clones; around nine tenths were counted once. Jointly, the top ten make up roughly 3.5% of the sample.

Sequencing used peripheral blood, obtained in a trial of Ad26.COV2.S vaccine versus placebo. This sequence uses TRBV7-2 and TRBJ2-6; there is no confident call for the D gene. The TCR sequence derives from a person between 18 and 65 years old who received the Ad26.COV2.S COVID-19 vaccine or a placebo. Read as DNA, the sequence is TGTGCCAGCAGCACGTTTGGTCCCAACGTCCTGACTTTC. Its protein reads: CASSTFGPNVLTF. The CDR3, completed at both ends by the reference TRBV7-2 and TRBJ2-6 genes, gives the full variable domain GAGVSQSPSNKVTEKGKDVELRCDPISGHTALYWYRQSLGQGLEFLIYFQGNSAPDKSGLPSDRFSAERTGGSVSTLTIQRTQQEDSAVYLCASSTFGPNVLTFGAGSRLTVL.